Sequencing of this TCR beta chain was carried out in a study of beta chain features in type 1 diabetes. Study-level information: Patients looked much like healthy donors when it came to age, gender and cell yields.

TCRB transcripts that were expressed got sequenced, as all of the isolated RNA had been reverse transcribed. Here immunoSEQ multiplex PCR was the method, and the copy in TCRdb shows in-frame clones only, minus some. Of 240,000 or so clones listed, about 71% are singletons. Trimming pared 4 bases from V and 5 bases from J, leaving 9 bases between. CDR1 is SQVTM and CDR2 is ANQGSEA in the germline V gene. The CDR3 sequence is 11 residues long. The specimen was naive CD4+ T cells from blood. This TCR was sampled from a man aged 25 to 45 in good health. The rearrangement links TRBV29-1 to TRBJ2-7, with D perhaps matching TRBD2 (5 bases). This CDR3 reads CSVGRGNEQYF. The CDR3 DNA reads TGCAGCGTTGGTCGGGGTAACGAGCAGTACTTC.